This record concerns one TCR beta chain sequence. This clone was seen a few times. The antigen it recognizes is unknown. It has no much larger one-base neighbor in the sample; base qualities were not kept. Libraries were prepared through the immunoSEQ multiplex PCR assay. Following the manufacturer's protocol, the hsTCRB Kit was used to amplify rearranged TCR beta chain sequences. An Illumina MiSeq was used to sequence the TCRB libraries. The authors processed their data as follows. Demultiplexing, trimming and gene mapping were performed with the kit vendor's proprietary platform. What TCRdb holds here is the immuneACCESS table cut down to in-frame rearrangements. Part of the clones is not present; checked against another copy, under half of the missing clones reflect an unresolved V gene, and the others are unexplained. The DNA was the basis for D and trimming; V, J and clone size are from that table. Present in this sample are 75,000 to 80,000 clones, 75% to 90% of which were seen just once. The biggest ten clones account for roughly 0.74% of the sample.

The record originates from a study of a mutant IDH1 vaccine in newly diagnosed glioma (dated by TCRdb to the early 2020s). Regarding the complete study: Patients received eight vaccinations in weeks 1, 3, 5, 7, 11, 15, 19 and 23, corresponding to visits V03 through V10. Vaccination began 4-6 weeks after radiotherapy alone, or alongside temozolomide cycles in the chemotherapy-containing groups. For exploratory analyses, under 30 treated patients had longitudinal TCRB deep sequencing done wherever samples were available. Six visits were used for peripheral blood collection: V03 (baseline), V05, V07, V10, V12 and V13. Of the 30 or so patients who were treated, approximately 62% were male and approximately 38% were female, and the mean age was roughly 40 years. Prior to enrollment, standard therapy consisting of radiotherapy alone, temozolomide alone, or radiochemotherapy with temozolomide had been administered to patients, with the combination being received by most patients. Broader findings and caveats from the paper: Pseudoprogression appeared unrelated to alterations in the top peripheral T cell clonotypes detected by TCRB sequencing. PBMC samples for TCRB deep sequencing were selected based on availability. According to the authors, sample limitations meant that analyses of patient blood samples could not be reproduced. Across multiple MHC alleles, vaccine-induced immune responses were seen in nearly 95% of patients.

This specimen's time point label, interpreted: week 23, last vaccination. Every vaccine dose consisted of 300 ug of a 20-mer mutant IDH1 peptide in Montanide, administered subcutaneously together with topical imiquimod. Newly diagnosed WHO grade 3 or 4 IDH1-mutant astrocytomas showing loss of nuclear ATRX were present in the donors. The samples were drawn from NOA16, a multicentre, single-arm, open-label phase I trial in Germany that tested a mutant IDH1 peptide vaccine in humans for the first time. Genomic DNA for TCRB sequencing was extracted from EDTA blood using the DNeasy Blood and Tissue Kit. Inclusive of the bounding cysteine and phenylalanine, the CDR3 is 15 residues long. Only CDR3 DNA is held: 45 bases, read in frame from base 1. V gives up 7 bases and J gives up 0 bases, and the segment between their germline ends measures 13 bases. The CDR1 and CDR2 encoded by the germline V gene are MDHEN and SYDVKM.

Here the chain combines TRBV28 and TRBJ1-5; the D gene remains uncertain. The sample in question was PBMCs, obtained from a glioma patient whose treatment included an IDH1 peptide vaccine. The receptor was derived from a woman in her 50s with glioma. Here is the DNA: TGTGCCAGCACCAGAATCGGGGATAGCAATCAGCCCCAGCATTTT. It specifies CASTRIGDSNQPQHF.